The 12 T cell receptor beta chains below were found in one sample sequenced in a study of T cells after posttransplantation cyclophosphamide. Some clones are missing from TCRdb's copy, which holds only in-frame ones; the method was immunoSEQ multiplex PCR. The specimen gives approximately 40,000 clones without singletons; the ten biggest hold more than 2%. Sequencing was carried out using PBMCs. The origin of the receptors is a man between 35 and 55 years old in good health, CMV-negative, and a related stem cell transplant donor.

Only a few counts were recorded for this clone. J is TRBJ2-7 and V is TRBV27; 8 positions match TRBD2. After removal of 4 bases from V and 2 bases from J, the junction contained 7 bases not matched to a gene. CDR1 MNHEY and CDR2 SMNVEV come from the germline V gene (reference sequence). The CDR3 consists of 15 residues. CDR3 coding DNA: TGTGCCAGCAGTTACGCGGGGGGACGAACCTACGAGCAGTACTTC. As protein: CASSYAGGRTYEQYF.

This clone has ten or more counts. The chain combines TRBV7-3 with TRBJ2-3; the match to TRBD2 covers 10 bases. Germline V CDR1 and CDR2: SGHTA, FQGTGA. The trim removed 2 bases at V and 6 bases at J, leaving 5 bases unmatched. The CDR3 is 15 residues long. Written as DNA, the CDR3 is TGTGCCAGCAGCTTAGCAGCGGGGGGGCCTGATACGCAGTATTTT. It codes for CASSLAAGGPDTQYF.

The sample holds many counts of this clone. The chain uses TRBV19 and TRBJ2-7, with 7 bases identical to TRBD2. CDR3 length: 17 amino acids. Trimming at V came to 4 bases and at J to 0 bases, leaving 12 bases not matched to a gene. Germline lookup yields CDR1 LNHDA and CDR2 SQIVND (reference sequence). The CDR3 sequence: CASSTSGWRGSSYEQYF. CDR3 nucleotide sequence: TGTGCCAGTAGTACGTCGGGTTGGCGGGGGAGCTCCTACGAGCAGTACTTC.

The chain recombines TRBV25-1 with TRBJ2-1, with D perhaps TRBD1 (6 bases). V shed 3 bases and J shed 5 bases, with 11 bases lying between them. The CDR3 is made up of 14 amino acids. Germline CDR1 and CDR2: MGHDK and SYGVNS. As DNA, the CDR3 is TGTGCCAGCAGTGAGGTGGACAGAGACAATGAGCAGTTCTTC. It codes for CASSEVDRDNEQFF.

This clone occurred many times. J is TRBJ2-1 and V is TRBV7-6, with D hard to call. The CDR3 loop spans 17 amino acids. Germline lookup yields CDR1 SGHVS and CDR2 FNYEAQ. Between the trimmed V and J ends, which lost 1 base and 0 bases, there was a span of 13 bases. The CDR3 sequence: CASSLGHGSSSYNEQFF. The CDR3 bases are TGTGCCAGCAGCTTAGGCCATGGCTCCAGCTCCTACAATGAGCAGTTCTTC.

Many counts were recorded for this clone. The chain combines TRBV18 with TRBJ1-1, with D possibly matching TRBD1 (6 bases). The germline V gene encodes CDR1 KGHSH and CDR2 LQKENI. V lost 3 bases, J lost 8 bases, and 13 bases lay in between. This CDR3 spans 13 amino acids. Here the CDR3 reads CASSPRLTGEAFF. The CDR3, as DNA: TGTGCCAGCTCACCGAGGCTAACAGGGGAAGCTTTCTTT. Full variable domain (rest looked up from reference TRBV18 and TRBJ1-1): NAGVMQNPRHLVRRRGQEARLRCSPMKGHSHVYWYRQLPEEGLKFMVYLQKENIIDESGMPKERFSAEFPKEGPSILRIQQVVRGDSAAYFCASSPRLTGEAFFGQGTRLTVV.

This clone was observed many times. The V gene is TRBV5-5, the J gene TRBJ2-7; 9 nucleotides match TRBD1. The CDR3 loop spans 14 amino acids. Germline CDR1 SGHKS, CDR2 YYEKEE (reference sequence). V gave up 5 bases and J gave up 5 bases; unmatched junction bases: 8. This CDR3 reads CASRVGQGLNEQYV. The CDR3 DNA follows: TGTGCCAGCAGGGTGGGACAGGGCCTAAACGAGCAGTACGTC.

This clone occurred many times. This sequence joins TRBV6-6 and TRBJ1-1, with D possibly TRBD1 on 5 matching bases. Germline assignment: CDR1 MNHNY and CDR2 SVGAGI (reference sequence). CDR3 size: 15 residues. V gave up 6 bases and J gave up 0 bases, with 14 bases separating them. The CDR3 region has the DNA TGTGCCAGCAGGCCGGTAAGGGGTTTGAACACTGAAGCTTTCTTT. This gives the protein CASRPVRGLNTEAFF.

This clone was seen ten or more times. The chain uses TRBV6-5 and TRBJ2-5; TRBD2 aligns across 8 bases. Germline V gene lookup returns CDR1 MNHEY and CDR2 SVGAGI. Trimming removed 2 bases from V and 0 bases from J; junction bases left unmatched: 5. CDR3 size: 16 residues. The CDR3 DNA reads TGTGCCAGCAGTTACGGGCTAGCGGGCAACCAAGAGACCCAGTACTTC. It specifies CASSYGLAGNQETQYF.

This clone was observed at least ten times. V is TRBV19 and J is TRBJ2-5; TRBD2 matches 9 bases. The V gene's germline CDR1 is LNHDA and CDR2 SQIVND (reference sequence). This CDR3 has 15 residues. V shed 2 bases and J 4 bases; nucleotides not matched to a gene: 5. This chain's CDR3 is CASSIIAGAPETQYF. In DNA, the CDR3 is TGTGCCAGTAGTATAATAGCGGGGGCCCCAGAGACCCAGTACTTC.

This clone has a count of ten or more. J is TRBJ1-3 and V is TRBV19; D possibly corresponds to TRBD1 (5 bases). V lost 1 base and J 2 bases, leaving 6 bases between the germline ends. The CDR3 is 14 residues long. The germline V gene has CDR1 LNHDA and CDR2 SQIVND (reference sequence). CDR3 coding DNA: TGTGCCAGTAGTATAGCAGGGACTGGAAACACCATATATTTT. Protein product: CASSIAGTGNTIYF.

This clone showed up many times. J is TRBJ2-1 and V is TRBV7-2, with 9 bases matching TRBD1. Germline CDR1 SGHTA, CDR2 FQGNSA. CDR3 length: 15 amino acids. With V trimmed by 5 bases and J by 7 bases, 9 bases remained unmatched. This CDR3 is CASSGHGTGLNEQFF. As DNA, the CDR3 is TGTGCCAGCAGCGGCCATGGGACAGGGCTAAATGAGCAGTTCTTC.